These 2 T cell receptor beta chains were sequenced from one sample in a study of cytomegalovirus exposure and HLA in healthy donors. PCR primers comprised 60 Vbeta and 13 Jbeta primers. The protocol was immunoSEQ multiplex PCR, while the TCRdb copy is restricted to in-frame clones and leaves out a portion. The sample holds approximately 200,000 clones, 65% to 90% seen once. Input material: PBMCs. These receptors all stem from a woman in her fifties or sixties in good health and CMV-seronegative.

This clone was recorded a few times. The gene calls are TRBV28 and TRBJ2-5; no reliable D call. CDR3 length equals 15 residues. Germline V gene lookup returns CDR1 MDHEN and CDR2 SYDVKM. V dropped 2 bases and J dropped 4 bases, with 14 bases sitting between them. CDR3 bases: TGTGCCAGCAGTTTACTCCGACTTTCCGGAGAGACCCAGTACTTC. Protein product: CASSLLRLSGETQYF.

This clone was seen a few times. This chain links TRBV7-8 with TRBJ2-5; TRBD2 might be the D (5 bases). Between the trimmed V and J ends, which lost 3 bases and 4 bases, there was a span of 6 bases. CDR3 length: 12 residues. Germline-derived CDR1 and CDR2 are SGHVS and FQNEAQ. The CDR3 protein is CASSFLAETQYF. The CDR3, as DNA: TGTGCCAGCAGCTTCCTAGCAGAGACCCAGTACTTC. Full variable domain (missing parts from reference TRBV7-8 and TRBJ2-5): GAGVSQSPRYKVAKRGQDVALRCDPISGHVSLFWYQQALGQGPEFLTYFQNEAQLDKSGLPSDRFFAERPEGSVSTLKIQRTQQEDSAVYLCASSFLAETQYFGPGTRLLVL.